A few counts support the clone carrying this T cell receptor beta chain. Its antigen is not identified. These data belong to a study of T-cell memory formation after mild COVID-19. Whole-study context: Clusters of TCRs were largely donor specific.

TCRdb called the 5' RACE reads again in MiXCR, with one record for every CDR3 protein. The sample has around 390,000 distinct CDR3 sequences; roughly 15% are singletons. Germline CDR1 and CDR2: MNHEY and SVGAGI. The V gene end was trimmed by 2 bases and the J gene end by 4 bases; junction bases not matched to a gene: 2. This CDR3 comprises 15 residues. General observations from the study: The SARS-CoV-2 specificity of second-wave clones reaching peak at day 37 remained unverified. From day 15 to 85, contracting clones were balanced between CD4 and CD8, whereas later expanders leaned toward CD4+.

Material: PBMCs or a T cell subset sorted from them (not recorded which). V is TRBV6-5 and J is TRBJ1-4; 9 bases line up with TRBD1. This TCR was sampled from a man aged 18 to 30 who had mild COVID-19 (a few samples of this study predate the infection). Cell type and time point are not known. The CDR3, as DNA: TGTGCCAGCAGTTACGGGACAGGGAGTAATGAAAAACTGTTTTTT. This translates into CASSYGTGSNEKLFF.